This T cell receptor (beta chain) was sequenced for a study of regulatory T cells in long-lasting Graves disease. Study-level background: The criterion for persistent Graves' disease was over 5 years of antithyroid drugs with positive TSH receptor antibodies. Whole-study findings and limits: Newly diagnosed disease favored TRBV20-1 and TRBJ2-1 over persistent disease.

Researchers made TCR beta libraries by using iRepertoire HTBI primers and running Arm-PCR on CDR3 regions. TCRdb re-analysed the multiplex PCR reads in MiXCR, keeping a single row per CDR3 protein. The data contain approximately 360,000 distinct CDR3 sequences, approximately 25% of them singletons. Points on this clonotype: Its antigen is unidentified.

Time point specified: persistent/refractory GD, antithyroid drugs over 5 years with positive TRAb. Scientists built the TCR library using RNA that was extracted from PBMCs. Germline V gives CDR1 MNHNS, CDR2 SASEGT. V lost 6 bases and J lost 4, with 14 bases in between. There are 14 residues in the CDR3. The TCR was taken from a woman between 40 and 55 years old with Graves disease. This rearrangement joins TRBV6-1 to TRBJ2-3, with D unclear. This specimen consisted of peripheral blood mononuclear cells (PBMCs), obtained when the disease was refractory, from a patient treated with antithyroid drugs. The CDR3 DNA follows: TGTGCCAGCAGACCGTTAATGTCGGCAGATACGCAGTATTTT. Protein product: CASRPLMSADTQYF.